This TCR beta chain was observed in a study of T cells in Graves' hyperthyroidism and ophthalmopathy. CDR3 size: 15 residues. V lost 2 bases to trimming and J lost 1 base, with 11 bases between them. Germline CDR1 reads MNHEY; CDR2 reads SVGAGI. Criteria for exclusion of patients were uncontrolled infection, other autoimmune disease, pregnancy or lactation. Amplification of TCR beta CDR3 regions used RNA as the template. HTBI primers were the set used in a first-round RT-PCR of the TCR CDR3. TCRdb re-derived calls from the multiplex PCR reads in MiXCR, one entry per CDR3 protein. The table lists over 250,000 distinct CDR3 sequences, roughly an eighth of them singletons.

The sample taken for sequencing was blood. This sequence was found in a woman between 40 and 50 years old with Graves' ophthalmopathy. J is TRBJ1-1 and V is TRBV6-5; D uncertain. This CDR3 reads CASSYRTVANTEAFF. In DNA form, the CDR3 reads TGTGCCAGCAGTTACAGGACGGTTGCGAACACTGAAGCTTTCTTT.